This T cell receptor (beta chain) is from a study of cytomegalovirus exposure and HLA in healthy donors. PCR was performed using 60 Vbeta and 13 Jbeta primers. The method was immunoSEQ multiplex PCR; TCRdb's version includes in-frame clones alone and lacks a portion of them. Of fewer than 95,000 clones listed, 65% to 85% were seen once; the top ten hold about 16%. CDR1 SGHAT and CDR2 FQNNGV come from the germline V gene. This CDR3 contains 18 residues. The J segment lost 8 bases and the V segment lost 3 bases, leaving 13 bases of the junction unmatched. This receptor was obtained from a woman aged 40 to 49 in good health and CMV-seropositive. The chain joins TRBV11-2 to TRBJ2-1; 13 bases fit TRBD2. The specimen sequenced was PBMCs. The CDR3 protein is CASSFRHPGLAGDDEQFF. Here the CDR3 DNA reads TGTGCCAGCAGCTTTCGCCACCCAGGACTAGCGGGGGACGATGAGCAGTTCTTC.